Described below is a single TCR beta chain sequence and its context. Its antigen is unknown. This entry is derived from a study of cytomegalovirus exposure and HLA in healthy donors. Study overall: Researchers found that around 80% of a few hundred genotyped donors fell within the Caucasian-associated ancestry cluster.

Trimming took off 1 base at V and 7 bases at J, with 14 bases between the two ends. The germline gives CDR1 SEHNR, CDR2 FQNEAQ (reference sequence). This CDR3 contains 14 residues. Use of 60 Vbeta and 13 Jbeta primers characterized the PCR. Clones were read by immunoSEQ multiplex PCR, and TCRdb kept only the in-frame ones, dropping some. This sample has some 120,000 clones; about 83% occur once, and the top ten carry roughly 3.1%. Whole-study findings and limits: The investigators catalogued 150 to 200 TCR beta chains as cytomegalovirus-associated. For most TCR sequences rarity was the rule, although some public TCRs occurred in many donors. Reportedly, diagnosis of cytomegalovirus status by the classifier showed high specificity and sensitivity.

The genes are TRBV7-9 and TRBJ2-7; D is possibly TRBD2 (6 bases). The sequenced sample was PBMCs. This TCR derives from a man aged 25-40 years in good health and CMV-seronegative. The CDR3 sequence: CASSLVGRGFEQYF. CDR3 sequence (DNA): TGTGCCAGCAGCTTAGTAGGACGGGGGTTTGAGCAGTACTTC.